These 10 T cell receptor beta chains were sequenced from one sample in a study of blood T cell repertoires in COVID-19. The assay was immunoSEQ multiplex PCR, and TCRdb's table has in-frame clones only and misses some. Among 13,000 to 15,000 clones, about 89% were seen once, and the ten largest hold under 3%. Sample: peripheral blood. The receptor source for this set is a woman in her 70s in a cohort sampled during active or convalescent COVID-19.

V and J are TRBV5-1 and TRBJ1-1; D remains ambiguous. Trimming left V 0 bases short and J 0 bases short, with 9 bases between. The CDR3 loop spans 15 amino acids. In germline, CDR1 is SGHRS, CDR2 YFSETQ. The CDR3 region has the DNA TGCGCCAGCAGCTTGGCGGCAGACATGAACACTGAAGCTTTCTTT. This sequence encodes CASSLAADMNTEAFF.

The sample holds a few counts of this clone. The V call is TRBV7-3, the J call TRBJ2-7; D not resolved. This CDR3 has 14 residues. V was trimmed by 0 bases and J by 5 bases, leaving 11 bases between them. Germline CDR1 and CDR2: SGHTA and FQGTGA. For the CDR3, the DNA is TGTGCCAGCAGCTTAACGGCAGGCCCCAACGAGCAGTACTTC. It specifies CASSLTAGPNEQYF.

This chain uses TRBV18 with TRBJ1-1; 12 positions agree with TRBD1. CDR3 length: 15 amino acids. V lost 4 bases and J lost 3; bases outside the gene matches: 3. The germline V gene has CDR1 KGHSH and CDR2 LQKENI. CDR3 DNA sequence: TGTGCCAGCTCACGGGGGACAGGGGGCGACACTGAAGCTTTCTTT. Translation gives CASSRGTGGDTEAFF.

The chain is built from TRBV4-3 and TRBJ2-5; 8 bases agree with TRBD1. V trimming: 1 base; J trimming: 2 bases; junction bases outside the gene matches: 3. The CDR3 contains 15 residues. CDR1 is LGHNA, CDR2 YSLEER, per germline. The CDR3 region has the DNA TGCGCCAGCAGCCAAGGGAACAGGGGGCAAGAGACCCAGTACTTC. The encoded protein is CASSQGNRGQETQYF.

The V call is TRBV28, the J call TRBJ2-4; tentatively, D is TRBD1 (6 bases). CDR1 is MDHEN, CDR2 SYDVKM, per germline. The germline V and J ends were trimmed by 5 bases and 0 bases, with 14 bases remaining between them. The CDR3 runs to 16 residues. CDR3 nucleotide sequence: TGTGCCAGCAGTCGCCAGACAGGTTTAGCCAAAAACATTCAGTACTTC. As protein: CASSRQTGLAKNIQYF.

CDR3 in amino acids: CASSPPRTGDNEQFF. As DNA, the CDR3 is TGTGCCAGCAGCCCCCCAAGAACGGGGGACAATGAGCAGTTCTTC. This chain links TRBV11-2 with TRBJ2-1, with a weak D call TRBD2 (6 bases). Germline CDR1 SGHAT, CDR2 FQNNGV. The CDR3 is 15 residues long. V lost 5 bases, J lost 5 bases, and 16 bases lay in between.

Only one count was recorded for this clone. This chain links TRBV15 with TRBJ2-3; the D gene is possibly TRBD2 (5 bases). The CDR3 totals 16 residues. The germline V gene has CDR1 LNHNV and CDR2 YYDKDF (reference sequence). The ends were cut back, 5 bases at V and 3 bases at J, with 18 bases in the middle. CDR3 nucleotide sequence: TGTGCCACCAGCTCGGCCTTAGCGAGGAGGACAGATACGCAGTATTTT. Protein product: CATSSALARRTDTQYF.

This clone appeared once. The rearrangement links TRBV6-5 to TRBJ1-6; 7 bases line up with TRBD1. This CDR3 is 15 amino acids long. The V gene's germline CDR1 is MNHEY and CDR2 SVGAGI. The V and J ends lost 5 bases and 12 bases, in that order; junction bases with no gene match: 13. Written as DNA, the CDR3 is TGTGCCAGCAGTCGCACGGGACAGCCCCACCTACCCCTCCACTTT. This translates into CASSRTGQPHLPLHF.

V and J are TRBV25-1 and TRBJ2-5, with 10 positions matching TRBD2. V lost 6 bases and J lost 4; bases outside the gene matches: 2. The CDR3 has 13 residues. Germline V CDR1 and CDR2: MGHDK, SYGVNS. The DNA for the CDR3 is TGTGCCAGCAGGCTAGCGGGGGTAGAGACCCAGTACTTC. Encoded protein: CASRLAGVETQYF.

This chain connects TRBV4-3 to TRBJ1-2; TRBD1 matches at 9 bases. Germline trimming cut 3 bases from V and 0 bases from J; bases unmatched to any gene: 2. Germline V CDR1 and CDR2: LGHNA, YSLEER. The length of the CDR3 is 15 residues. The CDR3 DNA reads TGCGCCAGCAGCCAGGGGACAGGGCCTAACTATGGCTACACCTTC. Protein sequence: CASSQGTGPNYGYTF.